This T cell receptor (beta chain) appears in the sequencing data of a study of T cells in tuberculosis. Across the whole study: This South African cohort compared adolescents with or without latent tuberculosis against adults with active tuberculosis. General observations from the study: The TCR-beta difference was not significant; alpha differences partly reflected length. GMM-specific TCRs were nearer to active tuberculosis alpha repertoires, suggesting expansion.

The CDR3 runs 15 residues. After removal of 3 bases from V and 3 bases from J, the junction contained 2 bases not matched to a gene. Germline CDR1 reads MGHRA; CDR2 reads YSYEKL. As to this clone: As yet, its antigen is unknown.

Latent tuberculosis screening used tuberculin skin test and IGRA at entry. TCRdb's copy holds only in-frame clones and misses some; the assay was immunoSEQ multiplex PCR. The sample has over 30,000 clones, 95% to 97% seen once. Material: PBMCs. The V call is TRBV4-1, the J call TRBJ2-7, with 13 bases matching TRBD2. This receptor was obtained from a donor between 10 and 35 years old with latent tuberculosis or without tuberculosis infection. The chain's CDR3 is CASSQGTSGNYEQYF. DNA of the CDR3: TGCGCCAGCAGCCAGGGGACTAGCGGGAACTACGAGCAGTACTTC.